What follows are 30 T cell receptor beta chains derived from one specimen sequenced in a study of Graves' ophthalmopathy and Graves' hyperthyroidism. The study amplified TCR beta CDR3 regions using RNA transcripts. Following a first-round RT-PCR that used HTBI primers, a second-round multiplex PCR was carried out. One entry per CDR3 protein results from TCRdb running MiXCR on the multiplex PCR reads. This table has around 670,000 distinct CDR3 sequences, approximately 40% appearing once. Sequencing used peripheral blood. These receptors were obtained from an adult man with Graves' ophthalmopathy.

This clonotype has a count of ten or more. The rearrangement joins TRBV6-5 to TRBJ2-7, with 10 positions matching TRBD1. Germline CDR1 reads MNHEY; CDR2 reads SVGAGI. The CDR3 runs to 15 residues. V lost 5 bases, J lost 1 base, and 5 bases stayed unmatched. CDR3 region: CASSRDRGPSYEQYF. CDR3 sequence (DNA): TGTGCCAGCAGTCGGGACAGGGGACCGTCCTACGAGCAGTACTTC.

This clonotype was seen at least ten times. The chain joins TRBV10-1 to TRBJ2-5; 8 bases line up with TRBD1. V lost 3 bases and J lost 4; bases outside the gene matches: 7. The germline V gene has CDR1 WNHNN and CDR2 SYGVQD (reference sequence). The CDR3 covers 15 residues. CDR3 in DNA: TGCGCCAGCAGTGACGGTCAGGGGGCTCGAGAGACCCAGTACTTC. Translated: CASSDGQGARETQYF.

The table lists this clonotype with a few counts. This sequence joins TRBV20-1 and TRBJ1-2; 7 nucleotides match TRBD1. Germline CDR1 reads DFQATT; CDR2 reads SNEGSKA (reference sequence). With V trimmed by 5 bases and J by 1 base, 4 bases remained unmatched. There are 13 residues in the CDR3. The CDR3 loop reads CSAQDRFNYGYTF. CDR3 sequence (DNA): TGCAGTGCTCAGGACAGGTTTAACTATGGCTACACCTTC.

This sequence joins TRBV25-1 and TRBJ2-2, with D unclear. The CDR3 is 13 residues long. Trimming removed 5 bases at V and 5 bases at J, with 9 bases between. Germline CDR1 MGHDK, CDR2 SYGVNS. The CDR3 region is CASSNILTGELFF. The CDR3 coding sequence is TGTGCCAGCAGTAATATTTTGACCGGGGAGCTGTTTTTT.

This chain joins TRBV9 and TRBJ2-3; TRBD1 agrees at 7 bases. Germline loops: CDR1 SGDLS, CDR2 YYNGEE. This CDR3 has 17 amino acids. Germline trimming cut 3 bases from V and 3 bases from J; bases unmatched to any gene: 13. CDR3: CASSAFSGDRGTDTQYF. As DNA, the CDR3 is TGTGCCAGCAGCGCCTTTTCCGGGGACAGAGGTACAGATACGCAGTATTTT.

This clonotype was picked up many times. The V and J genes are TRBV7-3 and TRBJ2-7, with D unresolved. Per the germline V gene, CDR1 is SGHTA and CDR2 is FQGTGA. Trimming took 2 bases from V and 0 from J, leaving 8 bases between them. The CDR3 totals 14 residues. In nucleotides, the CDR3 is TGTGCCAGCAGCTTAGCAGGCAACTCCTACGAGCAGTACTTC. As protein: CASSLAGNSYEQYF.

There are a few counts of this clonotype. This sequence joins TRBV7-2 and TRBJ1-1, with D possibly being TRBD1 (6 bases). V lost 3 bases and J 1 base, leaving 9 bases between the germline ends. Germline V gene lookup returns CDR1 SGHTA and CDR2 FQGNSA. The CDR3 totals 14 residues. Written as DNA, the CDR3 is TGTGCCAGCAGCTTTCCGGGACAGAACACTGAAGCTTTCTTT. Residues: CASSFPGQNTEAFF.

In this sample, this clonotype turned up many times. The V call is TRBV7-2, the J call TRBJ2-2; no clear D. The CDR3 contains 12 residues. Trimming took off 0 bases at V and 7 bases at J, with 3 bases between the two ends. Germline CDR1 SGHTA, CDR2 FQGNSA. The CDR3 protein is CASSLARGELFF. The CDR3 region has the DNA TGTGCCAGCAGCTTAGCCCGCGGGGAGCTGTTTTTT. The whole variable domain, filled in from reference TRBV7-2 and TRBJ2-2, reads GAGVSQSPSNKVTEKGKDVELRCDPISGHTALYWYRQSLGQGLEFLIYFQGNSAPDKSGLPSDRFSAERTGGSVSTLTIQRTQQEDSAVYLCASSLARGELFFGEGSRLTVL.

The genes are TRBV5-1 and TRBJ2-3, with D unclear. The CDR3 has 13 residues. V dropped 1 base and J dropped 2 bases, with 5 bases sitting between them. The germline V gene has CDR1 SGHRS and CDR2 YFSETQ. Written as DNA, the CDR3 is TGCGCCAGCAGCTTGATTCCCACAGATACGCAGTATTTT. It encodes CASSLIPTDTQYF.

This chain uses TRBV7-8 with TRBJ2-7, with 7 nucleotides matching TRBD1. The CDR3 covers 14 residues. Germline V gives CDR1 SGHVS, CDR2 FQNEAQ. After removal of 6 bases from V and 3 bases from J, the junction contained 8 bases not matched to a gene. The CDR3 DNA reads TGTGCCAGCAGTTCGGACAGGCCAAACTACGAGCAGTACTTC. This translates into CASSSDRPNYEQYF.

This clonotype occurred many times. The chain has TRBV10-3 and TRBJ2-7, with 7 bases lining up with TRBD1. Per germline, CDR1 ENHRY and CDR2 SYGVKD. The CDR3 extends over 14 amino acids. Trimming cost V 8 bases and J 4 bases; bases outside gene matches: 11. The CDR3 sequence: CAIGVGQVGYEQYF. The CDR3 nucleotides are TGTGCCATCGGGGTCGGACAGGTCGGATACGAGCAGTACTTC.

V is TRBV7-9 and J is TRBJ2-7, with 9 nucleotides matching TRBD2. Trimming at V came to 4 bases and at J to 2 bases, leaving 6 bases not matched to a gene. Germline-derived CDR1 and CDR2 are SEHNR and FQNEAQ (reference sequence). The CDR3 covers 15 residues. CDR3 in DNA: TGTGCCAGCAGCTCCGGGACTAGCCTGACCTACGAGCAGTACTTC. Its protein product is CASSSGTSLTYEQYF.

This clonotype turned up a few times. This chain connects TRBV2 to TRBJ1-5, with D possibly being TRBD1 (5 bases). Germline loops: CDR1 SNHLY, CDR2 FYNNEI. Trimming stripped 2 bases from V and 6 bases from J, with 14 bases between. The CDR3 totals 15 residues. Here the CDR3 reads CASSERASGAQPQHF. DNA of the CDR3: TGTGCCAGCAGTGAACGAGCGTCTGGGGCTCAGCCCCAGCATTTT.

This clonotype was counted only a few times. This sequence joins TRBV9 and TRBJ2-7, with a tentative D call TRBD1 (6 bases). The CDR3 runs to 14 residues. V was shortened by 3 bases and J by 0 bases, with 10 bases between the two germline ends. Per the germline V gene, CDR1 is SGDLS and CDR2 is YYNGEE. CDR3 region: CASSDRAISYEQYF. In DNA form, the CDR3 reads TGTGCCAGCAGCGACAGGGCAATCTCCTACGAGCAGTACTTC.

This clonotype was detected only once. This chain joins TRBV20-1 and TRBJ1-5; weak D call: TRBD1 (5 bases). CDR1 is DFQATT, CDR2 SNEGSKA, per germline (reference sequence). Trimming stripped 3 bases from V and 5 bases from J, with 20 bases between. The CDR3 contains 16 residues. CDR3 DNA: TGCAGTGCTAGCGAGGTCTCGACAGAATCGGATCAGCCCCAGCATTTT. Amino acids: CSASEVSTESDQPQHF.

This clonotype came up once. The junction shows a germline mismatch at one end, possibly a read error. The genes are TRBV12-3 or TRBV12-4 and TRBJ2-5; TRBD2 agrees at 10 bases. The CDR3 spans 13 residues. The CDR3 here is CASSLAGAKTQYF. The CDR3 coding sequence is TGTGCCAGCAGTCTAGCGGGGGCAAAGACCCAGTACTTC.

The chain joins TRBV14 to TRBJ1-1, with D perhaps matching TRBD1 (6 bases). V shed 1 base and J shed 6 bases, with 12 bases lying between them. Germline lookup yields CDR1 SGHDN and CDR2 FVKESK. The CDR3 is made up of 14 amino acids. CDR3 amino acids: CASSQVGGAAEAFF. The CDR3 nucleotides are TGTGCCAGCAGCCAAGTGGGGGGGGCAGCTGAAGCTTTCTTT.

Only one count was recorded for this clonotype. The final CDR3 position lacks the conserved phenylalanine or tryptophan, pointing to a likely read error. The chain is built from TRBV14 and TRBJ1-1; D is uncertain. Deletions cut 0 bases from V and 4 bases from J, with 12 bases between. The CDR3 is made up of 15 amino acids. Germline V gene sequence: CDR1 SGHDN, CDR2 FVKESK. Here the CDR3 reads CASSQDYGRFTEAFL. DNA for the CDR3: TGTGCCAGCAGCCAAGATTATGGCAGGTTCACTGAAGCTTTCCTT.

This clonotype was seen only a few times. The gene calls are TRBV5-1 and TRBJ2-2, with D possibly being TRBD1 (7 bases). Germline CDR1 reads SGHRS; CDR2 reads YFSETQ. The ends were cut back, 3 bases at V and 5 bases at J, with 17 bases in the middle. The CDR3 length is 16 residues. This CDR3 reads CASSWSTGAGTGELFF. As DNA, the CDR3 is TGCGCCAGCAGCTGGAGTACAGGGGCGGGGACCGGGGAGCTGTTTTTT.

This clonotype occurred a few times. The J gene is TRBJ2-7, the V gene TRBV11-2, with a weak D call TRBD2 (5 bases). CDR1 and CDR2 (germline): SGHAT, FQNNGV. CDR3 size: 14 residues. V was cut by 5 bases and J by 6 bases, with 17 bases left in between. Written as DNA, the CDR3 is TGTGCCAGCAGCCTCCGGGATTTAAATCGCGAGCAGTACTTC. Its protein is CASSLRDLNREQYF. The full variable domain, completed using reference TRBV11-2 and TRBJ2-7, is EAGVAQSPRYKIIEKRQSVAFWCNPISGHATLYWYQQILGQGPKLLIQFQNNGVVDDSQLPKDRFSAERLKGVDSTLKIQPAKLEDSAVYLCASSLRDLNREQYFGPGTRLTVT.

Concerning this clonotype itself: It is unclear where the CDR3 begins or ends on the DNA, so no DNA is shown, and the CDR3 is as TCRdb lists it. This chain joins TRBV25-1 and TRBJ1-2; the table gives TRBD1 as D, unverified against the DNA. The CDR3 is 16 amino acids in total, end residues counted. Germline V lookup: CDR1 MGHDK, CDR2 SYGVNS. CDR3 region: CACSARAQGLHYGYTF.

This clonotype was observed a few times. The V call is TRBV19, the J call TRBJ1-6; maybe TRBD1 (6 bases). The CDR3 covers 15 residues. V lost 7 bases and J 0 bases, leaving 10 bases between the germline ends. The V gene's germline CDR1 is LNHDA and CDR2 SQIVND (reference sequence). The CDR3 loop reads CASKDRRSYNSPLHF. The CDR3 bases are TGTGCCAGTAAGGACAGACGCTCCTATAATTCACCCCTCCACTTT.

This clonotype was detected only a few times. The chain carries TRBV9 and TRBJ1-2; 8 bases are shared with TRBD1. The CDR3 runs 15 residues. From germline, CDR1 is SGDLS and CDR2 YYNGEE. J lost 8 bases, V lost 5 bases, and 14 bases had no gene match. The CDR3 DNA sequence: TGTGCCAGCAGGGGACAGGCCCTTTACCCTTGGGGCTACACCTTC. Its translation: CASRGQALYPWGYTF.

At least ten counts were recorded for this clonotype. V and J are TRBV9 and TRBJ1-1; a possible D gene is TRBD1 (5 bases). Germline V gene lookup returns CDR1 SGDLS and CDR2 YYNGEE. V was clipped by 1 base and J by 1 base, with 11 bases between them. The CDR3 totals 15 residues. The CDR3 spells CASSVLETANTEAFF. The CDR3 nucleotides are TGTGCCAGCAGCGTACTGGAGACAGCGAACACTGAAGCTTTCTTT.

V and J are TRBV10-3 and TRBJ1-1; D perhaps matches TRBD1 (6 bases). Looked up from germline, CDR1 is ENHRY and CDR2 is SYGVKD. V dropped 2 bases and J dropped 4 bases, with 11 bases sitting between them. The CDR3 sequence is 14 residues long. The CDR3 reads CAISEGGPGTEAFF. The DNA of the CDR3 is TGTGCCATCAGTGAGGGGGGGCCGGGCACTGAAGCTTTCTTT.

On this clonotype: The junction departs from the called germline gene at one end, perhaps through a read error. The V and J genes are TRBV19 and TRBJ1-6, with TRBD1 matching over 8 bases. The V gene's germline CDR1 is LNHDA and CDR2 SQIVND (reference sequence). The CDR3 is 16 amino acids. CDR3 DNA sequence: TGTGCCAGTAGTGATACACAGGACAGGGTTAATCCACCCCTCCACTTT. Its translation is CASSDTQDRVNPPLHF.

The chain joins TRBV24-1 to TRBJ1-5; no reliable D call. V shed 5 bases and J shed 6 bases, with 10 bases lying between them. The length of the CDR3 is 13 residues. Germline loops: CDR1 KGHDR, CDR2 SFDVKD. The CDR3 region is CATSVPEGQPQHF. CDR3 in DNA: TGTGCCACCAGTGTCCCAGAGGGTCAGCCCCAGCATTTT.

The sample holds a few counts of this clonotype. The germline gene is not matched at one end of the junction; a read error may be the cause. The CDR3 DNA reads as TGCGCCAGCAGCCATACAGGGACAAACACCGGGGAGCTGTTTTTT. Translation: CASSHTGTNTGELFF. The chain carries TRBV7-9 and TRBJ2-2, with D perhaps TRBD1 (6 bases). Germline V gene sequence: CDR1 SEHNR, CDR2 FQNEAQ (reference sequence). This CDR3 has 15 residues.

Concerning this clonotype itself: A read error may produce the germline difference seen at one junction end. The rearrangement links TRBV24-1 to TRBJ1-5; D may be TRBD1 (6 bases). CDR3 size: 14 residues. The germline V gene has CDR1 KGHDR and CDR2 SFDVKD. CDR3 sequence reads: CASSYQGTSQPQHF. In DNA form, the CDR3 reads TGTGCCAGCAGTTACCAGGGGACTAGTCAGCCCCAGCATTTT.

The chain joins TRBV20-1 to TRBJ2-7, with TRBD1 identical over 7 bases. The germline V gene encodes CDR1 DFQATT and CDR2 SNEGSKA (reference sequence). The V gene end was trimmed by 8 bases and the J gene end by 5 bases; junction bases not matched to a gene: 12. This CDR3 contains 13 residues. This CDR3 is CSIRQGFLDEQYF. CDR3 sequence (DNA): TGCAGTATTCGACAGGGTTTTTTGGACGAGCAGTACTTC.